What follows is one T cell receptor (beta chain) and its context. The sample belongs to a study of blood T cell repertoires in COVID-19. The overall study: Whether acute or convalescent, the COVID-19 samples came from the United States, Italy and Spain. In each case, the material was cDNA or gDNA derived from T cells, B-cell-depleted T cells, or PBMCs.

Germline CDR1 reads SGDLS; CDR2 reads YYNGEE. V trimming: 0 bases; J trimming: 1 base; junction bases outside the gene matches: 6. This CDR3 is 17 amino acids long. Authors' analysis steps: Nucleated cell number was recorded as an estimate derived from reference gene primer amplification. The assay was immunoSEQ multiplex PCR, and TCRdb's table has in-frame clones only and misses some. Clonal size and the V and J genes are those of that table, whereas D and trimming came from the DNA. The sample holds tens of thousands of clones, about nine tenths seen once. The gene calls are TRBV9 and TRBJ1-1, with 10 bases that match TRBD1. Source material: peripheral blood. The clonotype originates from a man between 45 and 60 years old with acute or convalescent COVID-19. The CDR3 DNA reads as TGTGCCAGCAGCGTAGGCCGGGGACAGGGGTGGAACACTGAAGCTTTCTTT. Its protein is CASSVGRGQGWNTEAFF.